One sample yielded the 16 T cell receptor beta chains listed below, sequenced in a study of shared clonotypes between healthy human individuals. TCRdb's copy holds only in-frame clones and misses some; the assay was immunoSEQ multiplex PCR. The table shows 2,100,000 or so clones, with roughly 95% occurring only once. Sequencing was done on a sample of naive CD4+ T cells sorted from blood. Subset: CD45RA+ positively selected. Every receptor here comes from a man aged 18 to 30 in good health.

The table lists this clone with a count of one. The chain uses TRBV2 and TRBJ1-1; tentative D call: TRBD1 (6 bases). The CDR3 totals 15 residues. Germline CDR1 SNHLY, CDR2 FYNNEI. V lost 6 bases to trimming and J lost 1 base, with 15 bases between them. CDR3 amino acids: CASSARGGSNTEAFF. The CDR3, as DNA: TGTGCCAGCAGCGCTAGGGGGGGGTCGAACACTGAAGCTTTCTTT.

The chain links TRBV2 to TRBJ2-3, with TRBD2 matching 13 bases. Germline assignment: CDR1 SNHLY and CDR2 FYNNEI. V lost 6 bases to trimming and J lost 4 bases; unmatched junction nucleotides: 10. The CDR3 runs 17 residues. This CDR3 is CASRYAGTSGKADTQYF. In DNA form, the CDR3 reads TGTGCCAGCAGATACGCCGGGACTAGCGGGAAGGCAGATACGCAGTATTTT. The full variable domain, completed using reference TRBV2 and TRBJ2-3, is EPEVTQTPSHQVTQMGQEVILRCVPISNHLYFYWYRQILGQKVEFLVSFYNNEISEKSEIFDDQFSVERPDGSNFTLKIRSTKLEDSAMYFCASRYAGTSGKADTQYFGPGTRLTVL.

The genes are TRBV28 and TRBJ1-2; D remains ambiguous. From germline, CDR1 is MDHEN and CDR2 SYDVKM. Trimming cost V 5 bases and J 7 bases, with 11 bases left between them. This CDR3 is built from 12 residues. As DNA, the CDR3 is TGTGCCAGCAGTACCCAGACTCCTGGCTACACCTTC. Residues: CASSTQTPGYTF.

The CDR3 region has the DNA TGTGCCAGCAGTATTACCAGAACCCAAGATACGCAGTATTTT. Its protein product is CASSITRTQDTQYF. This chain links TRBV6-1 with TRBJ2-3; D call uncertain. Germline V gene lookup returns CDR1 MNHNS and CDR2 SASEGT. The CDR3 is 14 residues long. Trimming removed 5 bases at V and 5 bases at J, with 14 bases between.

This chain links TRBV6-1 with TRBJ2-3, with 11 bases matching TRBD2. This CDR3 contains 16 residues. The germline gives CDR1 MNHNS, CDR2 SASEGT. With V trimmed by 0 bases and J by 5 bases, 4 bases remained unmatched. CDR3 residues: CASSEASGGARDTQYF. DNA for the CDR3: TGTGCCAGCAGTGAAGCTAGCGGGGGGGCGAGAGATACGCAGTATTTT.

This clone was observed a single time. This CDR3 is also generated by other DNA sequences in the sample. The chain is built from TRBV7-2 and TRBJ2-7; D not resolved. The CDR3 runs to 13 residues. Germline V CDR1 and CDR2: SGHTA, FQGNSA. V lost 3 bases to trimming and J lost 2 bases, with 8 bases between them. The CDR3 region has the DNA TGTGCCAGCAGCTTGCGCGGACCCTACGAGCAGTACTTC. Protein product: CASSLRGPYEQYF.

This chain joins TRBV6-5 and TRBJ2-2, with D tentatively TRBD1 or TRBD2 (5 bases each). Germline V gene data show CDR1 as MNHEY and CDR2 as SVGAGI. Trimming took 7 bases from V and 0 from J, leaving 12 bases between them. The CDR3 spans 15 residues. CDR3 loop: CASKTGTTNTGELFF. The CDR3 DNA follows: TGTGCCAGCAAAACCGGGACGACGAACACCGGGGAGCTGTTTTTT.

This sequence joins TRBV10-1 and TRBJ1-2; no clear D. CDR1 is WNHNN and CDR2 is SYGVQD in the germline V gene (reference sequence). The CDR3 sequence is 13 residues long. V lost 1 base to trimming and J lost 5 bases, with 8 bases between them. The CDR3 protein is CASSEYGSYGYTF. As DNA, the CDR3 is TGCGCCAGCAGTGAGTACGGGAGTTATGGCTACACCTTC.

Points on this clone: The same CDR3 also results from other DNA sequences found in this sample. This rearrangement joins TRBV11-3 to TRBJ2-2; unclear D gene. Deletions cut 1 base from V and 5 bases from J, with 5 bases between. This CDR3 is built from 13 residues. Germline values: CDR1 SGHNT, CDR2 YENEEA. In DNA form, the CDR3 reads TGTGCCAGCAGCTTAGTGGGGACCGGGGAGCTGTTTTTT. It specifies CASSLVGTGELFF.

CDR3 loop: CASRVQPNTEAFF. The CDR3 region has the DNA TGTGCCAGCCGGGTACAGCCGAACACTGAAGCTTTCTTT. The chain joins TRBV28 to TRBJ1-1; D gene uncertain. The CDR3 contains 13 residues. V was cut by 8 bases and J by 1 base, with 11 bases left in between. The germline V gene encodes CDR1 MDHEN and CDR2 SYDVKM.

V and J are TRBV27 and TRBJ2-5; 10 bases are shared with TRBD2. The J call may not be correct, given that the DNA end is closer to TRBJ2-7. This CDR3 is built from 14 residues. The germline V gene has CDR1 MNHEY and CDR2 SMNVEV (reference sequence). This CDR3 is CASSSGRVSYEQYF. The DNA for the CDR3 is TGTGCCAGCAGTAGCGGGAGGGTTTCCTACGAGCAGTACTTC.

The genes are TRBV7-9 and TRBJ1-1; D perhaps matches TRBD1 (6 bases). Trimming took off 4 bases at V and 0 bases at J, with 12 bases between the two ends. The CDR3 is 15 amino acids. The V gene's germline CDR1 is SEHNR and CDR2 FQNEAQ (reference sequence). The CDR3 sequence: CASSYSGQMNTEAFF. The CDR3 bases are TGTGCCAGCAGCTACTCAGGACAGATGAACACTGAAGCTTTCTTT.

The genes are TRBV5-1 and TRBJ2-5; tentatively, D is TRBD1 (6 bases). Germline CDR1 is SGHRS and CDR2 is YFSETQ. Trimming cost V 0 bases and J 4 bases, with 13 bases left between them. The CDR3 consists of 15 residues. CDR3 nucleotide sequence: TGCGCCAGCAGCTTGGCAACAGGGAGAGGAGAGACCCAGTACTTC. This encodes CASSLATGRGETQYF.

The chain employs TRBV30 and TRBJ2-3; D is unclear. V lost 4 bases and J lost 4, with 6 bases in between. Per germline, CDR1 GTSNPN and CDR2 SVGIG (reference sequence). This CDR3 comprises 11 residues. CDR3 in DNA: TGTGCCTGGAAGGCGGCAGATACGCAGTATTTT. Translation: CAWKAADTQYF.

V and J are TRBV6-1 and TRBJ1-5, with TRBD1 matching over 9 bases. J was trimmed by 3 bases and V by 7 bases; bases with no gene match: 4. The CDR3 loop spans 14 amino acids. Germline V gene sequence: CDR1 MNHNS, CDR2 SASEGT. DNA of the CDR3: TGTGCCAGCACAAGGACAGGGGACAATCAGCCCCAGCATTTT. The encoded protein is CASTRTGDNQPQHF.

The V and J genes are TRBV5-1 and TRBJ1-4; 7 nucleotides agree with TRBD1. V was pared by 2 bases and J by 5 bases, with 3 bases of the junction left unmatched. Looked up from germline, CDR1 is SGHRS and CDR2 is YFSETQ. CDR3 length equals 14 residues. For the CDR3, the DNA is TGCGCCAGCAGCTTCACAGGGGAAAATGAAAAACTGTTTTTT. Protein product: CASSFTGENEKLFF.